Below, 27 T cell receptor beta chains from the same sample are listed, as sequenced in a study of T cells after yellow fever vaccination. TCRdb itself ran the 5' RACE reads through MiXCR, one entry per CDR3 protein. The sample holds 20,000 to 25,000 distinct CDR3 sequences, roughly 5.5% seen once. The sample here was PBMCs, either bulk or a sorted T-cell subset (CD4+, CD8+, memory, or dextramer-sorted; not recorded which), taken approximately 47 days after the first yellow fever vaccination. Receptors originate from a man younger than 30 who received the YFV17D yellow fever vaccine.

This clonotype was observed many times. The V and J genes are TRBV7-8 and TRBJ1-1; tentative D call: TRBD1 (6 bases). This CDR3 has 14 amino acids. Germline V CDR1 and CDR2: SGHVS, FQNEAQ. V gave up 2 bases and J gave up 4 bases, with 11 bases separating them. CDR3 region: CASSLIGGGTEAFF. CDR3 bases: TGTGCCAGCAGCTTAATTGGGGGCGGCACTGAAGCTTTCTTT.

The sample holds many counts of this clonotype. The V and J genes are TRBV12-3 or TRBV12-4 and TRBJ1-5, with D unresolved. The V end lost 3 bases, the J end lost 2 bases, and 14 bases lay between the germline ends. CDR3 length: 16 residues. The CDR3 bases are TGTGCCAGCAGTTTGTCCGGGATCGGAGGCAATCAGCCCCAGCATTTT. Protein: CASSLSGIGGNQPQHF.

This clonotype was recorded at least ten times. This chain joins TRBV19 and TRBJ1-6; weak D call: TRBD1 (6 bases). The V end was cut by 6 bases, the J end by 0 bases, with 12 bases between. The CDR3 has 16 amino acids. CDR1 is LNHDA, CDR2 SQIVND, per germline (reference sequence). As DNA, the CDR3 is TGTGCCAGTAGAGGACAGTTCGGCTCCTATAATTCACCCCTCCACTTT. This translates into CASRGQFGSYNSPLHF.

This clonotype was seen ten or more times. The chain recombines TRBV7-2 with TRBJ2-5; no clear D gene. Germline CDR1 reads SGHTA; CDR2 reads FQGNSA. With 4 bases removed from V and 1 base from J, the gap between germline ends came to 13 bases. The CDR3 totals 15 residues. The CDR3 sequence: CASSSWMTSQETQYF. CDR3 nucleotide sequence: TGTGCCAGCAGCTCCTGGATGACTTCCCAAGAGACCCAGTACTTC.

With respect to this clonotype: A much larger clone lies a single base off, so this may be a read error. The CDR3 DNA reads as TGCGCCAGCAGCTTCGATCAGTCTTCCTACATTGAGCAGTTCTTC. Amino acid sequence: CASSFDQSSYIEQFF. The chain carries TRBV5-1 and TRBJ2-1, with D unclear. This CDR3 region has 15 residues. Per the germline V gene, CDR1 is SGHRS and CDR2 is YFSETQ.

Comment on this clonotype: Just one base apart from a much larger clone, this may be a read error. The V gene is TRBV27, the J gene TRBJ1-2; D perhaps matches TRBD1 (5 bases). The CDR3 is 12 residues long. In germline, CDR1 is MNHEY, CDR2 SMNVEV (reference sequence). V was clipped by 6 bases and J by 6 bases, with 11 bases between them. The CDR3 DNA follows: TGTGCCAGCAGGTCGGAAGGGGATGGCTACACCTTC. This codes for CASRSEGDGYTF.

At least ten counts were recorded for this clonotype. The rearrangement links TRBV6-4 to TRBJ2-3, with TRBD2 identical over 12 bases. V was clipped by 4 bases and J by 2 bases; unmatched bases: 4. There are 16 residues in the CDR3. In germline, CDR1 is MRHNA, CDR2 SNTAGT. CDR3 region: CASSASGGDSTDTQYF. The CDR3 DNA sequence: TGTGCCAGCAGTGCTAGCGGGGGGGATTCCACAGATACGCAGTATTTT.

This clonotype has at least ten counts. CDR3 coding DNA: TGTGCCACCAGCAGAGGCAACAGGGGCGAGGAGCCCCAGCATTTT. This gives the protein CATSRGNRGEEPQHF. The chain links TRBV15 to TRBJ1-5, with 7 bases fitting TRBD1. Germline V gives CDR1 LNHNV, CDR2 YYDKDF (reference sequence). There are 15 residues in the CDR3. After removal of 1 base from V and 8 bases from J, the junction contained 8 bases not matched to a gene.

In this sample, this clonotype turned up many times. This sequence joins TRBV7-2 and TRBJ2-7; D is perhaps TRBD1 (5 bases). The CDR3 extends over 13 amino acids. Germline V gene data show CDR1 as SGHTA and CDR2 as FQGNSA. V was shortened by 1 base and J by 2 bases, with 6 bases between the two germline ends. The DNA of the CDR3 is TGTGCCAGCAGCTTAGGGACAACCTACGAGCAGTACGTC. Its translation is CASSLGTTYEQYV.

The sample holds many counts of this clonotype. DNA for the CDR3: TGTGCCAGCACCAAGGGGGGTATCAGTTCACCCCTCCACTTT. Protein: CASTKGGISSPLHF. J is TRBJ1-6 and V is TRBV12-3 or TRBV12-4; D perhaps matches TRBD1 (6 bases). The V and J ends lost 7 bases and 9 bases respectively, with 16 bases between them. The CDR3 extends over 14 amino acids.

In this sample, this clonotype is medium-sized (0.01 to 0.1%). The chain uses TRBV5-1 and TRBJ2-7; D is uncertain. The CDR3 is made up of 15 amino acids. The germline gives CDR1 SGHRS, CDR2 YFSETQ. Trimming stripped 0 bases from V and 2 bases from J, with 12 bases between. The CDR3 here is CASSLAATNAYEQYF. In DNA, the CDR3 is TGCGCCAGCAGCTTGGCCGCGACGAATGCCTACGAGCAGTACTTC.

This clonotype has at least ten counts. The J gene is TRBJ1-2, the V gene TRBV6-5; 10 nucleotides align to TRBD1. Per germline, CDR1 MNHEY and CDR2 SVGAGI. The ends lost 5 bases at V and 7 bases at J; junction bases unmatched: 10. CDR3 length equals 15 residues. CDR3 bases: TGTGCCAGCAGTCTCCGGGCGACAGGGGGCCTTGGCTACACCTTC. It encodes CASSLRATGGLGYTF.

The rearrangement joins TRBV5-1 to TRBJ1-4; tentatively, D is TRBD1 (5 bases). The CDR3 totals 13 residues. V lost 1 base to trimming and J lost 7 bases, with 8 bases between them. CDR1 is SGHRS and CDR2 is YFSETQ in the germline V gene. CDR3 bases: TGCGCCAGCAGCTTGCAGGGAGGTGAAAAACTGTTTTTT. Protein: CASSLQGGEKLFF.

The table lists this clonotype with many counts. The chain uses TRBV2 and TRBJ1-1; 7 bases are a match to TRBD1. This CDR3 region has 11 residues. V dropped 7 bases and J dropped 7; count of bases not matched to a gene: 3. Germline CDR1 SNHLY, CDR2 FYNNEI. The CDR3 sequence: CASIQGGEAFF. In DNA, the CDR3 is TGTGCCAGCATTCAGGGGGGTGAAGCTTTCTTT.

This clonotype was observed many times. The chain combines TRBV15 with TRBJ1-2; D possibly corresponds to TRBD1 (6 bases). Trimming stripped 0 bases from V and 3 bases from J, with 8 bases between. Germline V lookup: CDR1 LNHNV, CDR2 YYDKDF (reference sequence). The CDR3 covers 14 residues. CDR3 sequence (DNA): TGTGCCACCAGCAGAGAAGCAGGGGACTATGGCTACACCTTC. Translation: CATSREAGDYGYTF. Drawing the rest from reference TRBV15 and TRBJ1-2, the complete variable domain is DAMVIQNPRYQVTQFGKPVTLSCSQTLNHNVMYWYQQKSSQAPKLLFHYYDKDFNNEADTPDNFQSRRPNTSFCFLDIRSPGLGDTAMYLCATSREAGDYGYTFGSGTRLTVV.

This clonotype was recorded at least ten times. This sequence joins TRBV2 and TRBJ2-5, with D unclear. The ends were cut back, 11 bases at V and 0 bases at J, with 10 bases in the middle. The V gene's germline CDR1 is SNHLY and CDR2 FYNNEI. The CDR3 covers 12 residues. CDR3 sequence (DNA): TGTGCCCTTAGGACGGACCAAGAGACCCAGTACTTC. This codes for CALRTDQETQYF.

This clonotype has a count of ten or more. This chain uses TRBV7-2 with TRBJ1-1; no clear D gene. V dropped 4 bases and J dropped 10 bases, with 7 bases sitting between them. The length of the CDR3 is 10 residues. From germline, CDR1 is SGHTA and CDR2 FQGNSA. In DNA, the CDR3 is TGTGCCAGCAGCTCCGACGGAGCTTTCTTT. This sequence encodes CASSSDGAFF.

This clonotype was seen at least ten times. The J gene is TRBJ1-2, the V gene TRBV19; D gene ambiguous. Trimming stripped 8 bases from V and 8 bases from J, with 21 bases between. The germline V gene encodes CDR1 LNHDA and CDR2 SQIVND (reference sequence). The CDR3 loop spans 14 amino acids. CDR3 nucleotide sequence: TGTGCCAGTGGATCCAGGAAGCCTGAGGAAGGCTACACCTTC. Encoded protein: CASGSRKPEEGYTF.

This clonotype was counted ten times or more. J is TRBJ2-3 and V is TRBV5-1; D ambiguous. The CDR3 spans 14 residues. Trimming pared 3 bases from V and 0 bases from J, leaving 8 bases between. The germline V gene has CDR1 SGHRS and CDR2 YFSETQ. CDR3 residues: CASSSPDSTDTQYF. CDR3 DNA sequence: TGCGCCAGCAGCTCGCCGGACAGCACAGATACGCAGTATTTT.

This clonotype was recorded many times. The rearrangement uses TRBV28 and TRBJ2-5, with 8 nucleotides matching TRBD1. CDR1 and CDR2 (germline): MDHEN, SYDVKM. The CDR3 length is 15 residues. Trimming removed 3 bases from V and 4 bases from J; junction bases left unmatched: 7. The DNA of the CDR3 is TGTGCCAGCAGTTTGGATCGGACAGGGAGAGAGACCCAGTACTTC. Its protein is CASSLDRTGRETQYF.

This clonotype was detected many times. V gene TRBV7-6 combines with J gene TRBJ1-1; D remains ambiguous. The V gene lost 4 bases and the J gene lost 1 base, with 7 bases spanning the gap. This CDR3 has 13 amino acids. Germline V gene data show CDR1 as SGHVS and CDR2 as FNYEAQ. CDR3 in amino acids: CASSSQENTEAFF. CDR3 in DNA: TGTGCCAGCAGCTCCCAGGAGAACACTGAAGCTTTCTTT.

This clonotype was detected ten times or more. The chain carries TRBV5-1 and TRBJ2-2, with TRBD2 as a possible D gene (6 bases). The CDR3 is 16 residues long. Germline CDR1 reads SGHRS; CDR2 reads YFSETQ. Between the trimmed V and J ends, which lost 5 bases and 3 bases, there was a span of 17 bases. The CDR3 DNA reads TGCGCCAGCAGTCCTGGGGGGACGGGCCACACCGGGGAGCTGTTTTTT. Translated: CASSPGGTGHTGELFF.

This clonotype has at least ten counts. V and J are TRBV24-1 and TRBJ2-3, with 8 positions matching TRBD1. Unmatched junction bases numbered 11, after V lost 9 bases and J lost 4 bases. CDR3 length: 15 residues. Looked up from germline, CDR1 is KGHDR and CDR2 is SFDVKD. The CDR3 reads CATRARAGGADTQYF. Written as DNA, the CDR3 is TGTGCCACCCGAGCCCGGGCAGGGGGCGCAGATACGCAGTATTTT.

This clonotype came up many times. The chain combines TRBV28 with TRBJ2-6; D possibly corresponds to TRBD2 (5 bases). Trimming pared 8 bases from V and 0 bases from J, leaving 11 bases between. The germline V gene encodes CDR1 MDHEN and CDR2 SYDVKM. This CDR3 comprises 15 residues. DNA for the CDR3: TGTGCCAGCTCCCCTGGGAGCTCTGGGGCCAACGTCCTGACTTTC. Translated, it gives CASSPGSSGANVLTF.

At least ten counts were recorded for this clonotype. V gene TRBV25-1 combines with J gene TRBJ2-5; D not resolved. CDR1 and CDR2 (germline): MGHDK, SYGVNS. The CDR3 contains 10 residues. V gave up 8 bases and J gave up 2 bases, with 3 bases separating them. The CDR3 loop reads CASGQETQYF. The CDR3 region has the DNA TGTGCCAGCGGGCAAGAGACCCAGTACTTC.

This clonotype was counted ten times or more. V gene TRBV11-2 combines with J gene TRBJ1-6; perhaps TRBD1 as D (5 bases). Between the trimmed V and J ends, which lost 6 bases and 7 bases, there was a span of 13 bases. The germline gives CDR1 SGHAT, CDR2 FQNNGV. The CDR3 runs to 14 residues. The CDR3 loop reads CASSDSPGNSPLHF. CDR3 nucleotides: TGTGCCAGCAGTGACAGTCCCGGGAATTCACCCCTCCACTTT.

This clonotype appeared many times. At one of its ends the junction is not consistent with the germline gene, which may arise from a read error. The rearrangement joins TRBV7-7 to TRBJ2-1; TRBD2 is a possible D gene (6 bases). The germline V gene encodes CDR1 SSHAT and CDR2 FNYEAQ (reference sequence). This CDR3 has 13 residues. The CDR3 bases are TGTGCCAGCAGTTTAGGGACTGACAATGAGCAGTTCTTC. Protein product: CASSLGTDNEQFF.